This TCR beta chain was sequenced for a study of OX40 agonist ivuxolimab in advanced cancers. Study-wide context: Of mixed ages from about 20 to 80 and averaging roughly 60 years, the group was roughly 85% male.

This table comes from immunoSEQ multiplex PCR, and its TCRdb copy is limited to in-frame clones, with some not included. This sample has approximately 20,000 clones, with roughly nine tenths found just once. Autoimmune disease history or systemic immunosuppression led to patients being barred. Peripheral blood came from all dose cohorts at three timepoints. Sample: CD4+ or CD8+ T cells sorted from blood, taken in a trial of the OX40 agonist ivuxolimab. The sequence derives from an adult with an advanced solid tumor such as melanoma, head and neck, liver or kidney cancer.

The CDR3 DNA reads TGTGCCAGTAGTATAGACGGTCACTACGAGCAGTACTTC. Protein product: CASSIDGHYEQYF. This chain uses TRBV19 with TRBJ2-7; no definite D call. The CDR3 runs 13 residues. CDR1 LNHDA and CDR2 SQIVND come from the germline V gene (reference sequence). V lost 0 bases, J lost 3 bases, and 6 bases lay in between.